The 21 T cell receptor beta chains reported below all come from one sample, sequenced in a study of spatial heterogeneity in lung cancer. MiXCR, applied by TCRdb to the 5' RACE reads, yields one record per CDR3 protein. The sample includes about 52,000 distinct CDR3 sequences, less than 9% of them seen just once. Time point in this sample: blood at routine non-recurrence follow-up after resection. Frozen PBMC, nontumor lung or tumor provided whole RNA, which was sequenced unsorted. Material: PBMCs, obtained at follow-up. The source is a female donor with early-stage non-small cell lung cancer.

This clonotype was seen only a few times. V is TRBV29-1 and J is TRBJ2-7; possibly TRBD1 for D (6 bases). Trimming removed 7 bases at V and 3 bases at J, with 10 bases between. This CDR3 comprises 11 residues. Germline-derived CDR1 and CDR2 are SQVTM and ANQGSEA. In nucleotides, the CDR3 is TGCAGCGGCGGACAGTTCTACGAGCAGTACTTC. Its translation is CSGGQFYEQYF.

This clonotype was counted at least ten times. The chain employs TRBV20-1 and TRBJ1-1; 11 bases fit TRBD1. Germline V CDR1 and CDR2: DFQATT, SNEGSKA (reference sequence). V lost 6 bases, J lost 6 bases, and 6 bases stayed unmatched. The CDR3 contains 13 residues. The CDR3 spells CSAPGTGGAEAFF. CDR3 nucleotides: TGCAGTGCACCCGGGACAGGGGGGGCTGAAGCTTTCTTT.

The chain links TRBV6-2 or TRBV6-3 to TRBJ2-7, with 8 bases aligning to TRBD1. The CDR3 loop spans 16 amino acids. The germline V gene has CDR1 MNHEY and CDR2 SVGEGT. J was trimmed by 0 bases and V by 6 bases; bases with no gene match: 10. This CDR3 is CASSRGQDYLSYEQYF. CDR3 DNA sequence: TGTGCCAGCAGCCGGGGACAGGACTACCTCTCCTACGAGCAGTACTTC.

This clonotype occurred many times. V is TRBV28 and J is TRBJ1-2; 10 bases agree with TRBD1. The V and J ends lost 6 bases and 8 bases, in that order; junction bases with no gene match: 9. This CDR3 contains 14 residues. The germline gives CDR1 MDHEN, CDR2 SYDVKM. CDR3 nucleotide sequence: TGTGCCAGCAGACCCGGACAGGGGGGTAGGGGCTACACCTTC. Translated, it gives CASRPGQGGRGYTF.

This clonotype was recorded many times. This chain joins TRBV7-8 and TRBJ2-1, with 8 bases lining up with TRBD1. The CDR3 runs 16 residues. Germline CDR1 SGHVS, CDR2 FQNEAQ. V lost 0 bases to trimming and J lost 5 bases; unmatched junction nucleotides: 6. The DNA for the CDR3 is TGTGCCAGCAGCTTAGCGAACAGGGGGGTTAACAATGAGCAGTTCTTC. This translates into CASSLANRGVNNEQFF.

This clonotype has at least ten counts. The rearrangement links TRBV3-1 to TRBJ2-7; the D gene is possibly TRBD1 (6 bases). V gave up 7 bases and J gave up 4 bases, with 20 bases separating them. The germline CDR1 and CDR2 sequences are LGHDT and YNNKEL (reference sequence). The CDR3 is 15 residues long. The CDR3 DNA sequence: TGTGCCAGCAATCCCTCCGGGGCACAGGGTTACGAGCAGTACTTC. Amino acid sequence: CASNPSGAQGYEQYF.

This clonotype was counted ten times or more. The rearrangement links TRBV29-1 to TRBJ2-7; 10 positions agree with TRBD1. Germline loops: CDR1 SQVTM, CDR2 ANQGSEA. There are 13 residues in the CDR3. Germline trimming cut 6 bases from V and 7 bases from J; bases unmatched to any gene: 9. The CDR3 loop is CSVGDRGPEEQYF. The DNA for the CDR3 is TGCAGCGTGGGGGACAGGGGCCCCGAAGAGCAGTACTTC.

The table lists this clonotype with many counts. V is TRBV7-2 and J is TRBJ2-7; D is perhaps TRBD1 (5 bases). Trimming stripped 1 base from V and 0 bases from J, with 10 bases between. The CDR3 contains 15 residues. Germline lookup yields CDR1 SGHTA and CDR2 FQGNSA. The CDR3 reads CASSLGAGASYEQYF. CDR3 nucleotide sequence: TGTGCCAGCAGCTTAGGGGCTGGGGCCTCCTACGAGCAGTACTTC.

V and J are TRBV18 and TRBJ2-5; D gene uncertain. CDR1 and CDR2 from the germline V gene are KGHSH and LQKENI. The germline V and J ends were trimmed by 0 bases and 0 bases, with 8 bases remaining between them. This CDR3 is 15 amino acids long. The CDR3, as DNA: TGTGCCAGCTCACCACCGGCGCAGGACCAAGAGACCCAGTACTTC. This sequence encodes CASSPPAQDQETQYF.

This clonotype was counted a few times. The genes are TRBV6-5 and TRBJ1-5, with D tentatively TRBD1 (6 bases). Germline-derived CDR1 and CDR2 are MNHEY and SVGAGI. The CDR3 spans 14 residues. V lost 6 bases and J 5 bases, leaving 14 bases between the germline ends. The CDR3 is CASSEVQGHQPQHF. CDR3 DNA sequence: TGTGCCAGCAGCGAAGTCCAGGGGCATCAGCCCCAGCATTTT.

This clonotype is categorized as medium-sized. The V call is TRBV6-5, the J call TRBJ1-1; TRBD1 agrees at 8 bases. The J segment lost 6 bases and the V segment lost 0 bases, leaving 0 bases of the junction unmatched. There are 13 residues in the CDR3. Per germline, CDR1 MNHEY and CDR2 SVGAGI. The CDR3 here is CASSYSTGAEAFF. The DNA for the CDR3 is TGTGCCAGCAGTTACTCGACAGGGGCTGAAGCTTTCTTT.

The chain links TRBV5-1 to TRBJ2-3; 11 positions agree with TRBD2. Germline assignment: CDR1 SGHRS and CDR2 YFSETQ. V lost 2 bases, J lost 6 bases, and 2 bases stayed unmatched. The CDR3 spans 14 residues. CDR3 sequence (DNA): TGCGCCAGCAGCTTTAGCGGGGGGGCCGATACGCAGTATTTT. This translates into CASSFSGGADTQYF.

This clonotype was found a few times. The chain links TRBV20-1 to TRBJ1-1, with D possibly TRBD1 on 6 matching bases. CDR3 length: 14 amino acids. Between the trimmed V and J ends, which lost 5 bases and 5 bases, there was a span of 18 bases. CDR1 is DFQATT, CDR2 SNEGSKA, per germline (reference sequence). The CDR3 coding sequence is TGCAGTGCTCCCCGGCGGGGCAGGGGAACTGAAGCTTTCTTT. Protein sequence: CSAPRRGRGTEAFF.

This clonotype was observed a few times. The chain joins TRBV6-2 or TRBV6-3 to TRBJ2-2; D not certain. CDR3 length equals 13 residues. V lost 5 bases and J lost 2, with 6 bases in between. Germline CDR1 reads MNHEY; CDR2 reads SVGEGT. This chain's CDR3 is CASSHTNTGELFF. CDR3 sequence (DNA): TGTGCCAGCAGTCATACCAACACCGGGGAGCTGTTTTTT.

The chain uses TRBV5-6 and TRBJ2-5; D gene unclear. Germline loops: CDR1 SGHDT, CDR2 YYEEEE. The V end lost 1 base, the J end lost 3 bases, and 7 bases lay between the germline ends. The CDR3 loop spans 13 amino acids. The CDR3 nucleotides read TGTGCCAGCAGCTTGTGGCAGGAAGAGACCCAGTACTTC. It specifies CASSLWQEETQYF.

The chain carries TRBV20-1 and TRBJ2-5; D unclear. The CDR3 spans 12 residues. Germline V gives CDR1 DFQATT, CDR2 SNEGSKA (reference sequence). The ends were cut back, 1 base at V and 3 bases at J, with 6 bases in the middle. The CDR3 protein is CSARAPKETQYF. The CDR3 DNA reads TGCAGTGCTAGAGCTCCCAAAGAGACCCAGTACTTC.

This clonotype has a count of ten or more. This rearrangement joins TRBV18 to TRBJ2-2, with a possible D match to TRBD1 (6 bases). Germline values: CDR1 KGHSH, CDR2 LQKENI. CDR3 length equals 13 residues. The V gene lost 3 bases and the J gene lost 7 bases, with 9 bases spanning the gap. The chain's CDR3 is CASSPQGHGELFF. As DNA, the CDR3 is TGTGCCAGCTCACCCCAGGGACACGGGGAGCTGTTTTTT.

In its sample, this clonotype was seen a few times. The chain is built from TRBV4-3 and TRBJ1-2; 8 bases agree with TRBD1. V shed 4 bases, J shed 3 bases, and the junction held 13 bases outside the gene matches. Germline CDR1 LGHNA, CDR2 YSLEER. The CDR3 has 17 amino acids. The DNA of the CDR3 is TGCGCCAGCAGCCGAACCGAGGGAGCAGGGGGCTACTATGGCTACACCTTC. Protein product: CASSRTEGAGGYYGYTF.

This clonotype was seen a few times. The V and J genes are TRBV5-1 and TRBJ2-5; D is possibly TRBD2 (5 bases). Germline V gene lookup returns CDR1 SGHRS and CDR2 YFSETQ. The CDR3 consists of 17 residues. Trimming removed 4 bases at V and 5 bases at J, with 24 bases between. DNA for the CDR3: TGCGCCAGCAGCCCCGCCAGTCCGAGGCTCGGGGTGGAGACCCAGTACTTC. Protein sequence: CASSPASPRLGVETQYF.

J is TRBJ2-5 and V is TRBV20-1; 10 positions agree with TRBD1. The CDR3 is 15 amino acids. Germline assignment: CDR1 DFQATT and CDR2 SNEGSKA (reference sequence). Germline trimming cut 2 bases from V and 2 bases from J; bases unmatched to any gene: 5. The DNA of the CDR3 is TGCAGTGCTAGAAACCGGGACAGGGGTCAAGAGACCCAGTACTTC. Protein sequence: CSARNRDRGQETQYF.

In this sample, this clonotype turned up many times. The chain couples TRBV4-3 to TRBJ2-2, with 8 bases that match TRBD1. The CDR3 is 17 amino acids. Germline CDR1 and CDR2: LGHNA and YSLEER. After removal of 0 bases from V and 6 bases from J, the junction contained 9 bases not matched to a gene. The chain's CDR3 is CASSQDLAGGLSGELFF. DNA for the CDR3: TGCGCCAGCAGCCAAGATCTGGCAGGGGGCTTGTCCGGGGAGCTGTTTTTT.